These 18 T cell receptor beta chains came from one sample sequenced in a study of T cell responses to AZD1222 COVID-19 vaccine. Using immunoSEQ multiplex PCR, the repertoire was profiled, and TCRdb retains in-frame clones only, with some absent. The sample contains 95,000 to 150,000 clones, more than 80% of which appear only once. The sequenced sample was peripheral blood, obtained on day 0 of AZD1222 vaccination. These receptor sequences come from an adult in good health.

This chain uses TRBV28 with TRBJ1-2; 10 bases fit TRBD1. Germline V gene data show CDR1 as MDHEN and CDR2 as SYDVKM. The V segment lost 6 bases and the J segment 5 bases; nucleotides outside the gene matches: 9. The CDR3 contains 15 residues. CDR3 sequence: CASRIPTGGYYGYTF. CDR3 coding DNA: TGTGCCAGCAGGATTCCGACAGGGGGCTATTATGGCTACACCTTC.

V usage is TRBV11-2 and J usage is TRBJ2-7; maybe TRBD2 (6 bases). The germline V and J ends were trimmed by 5 bases and 4 bases, with 18 bases remaining between them. CDR1 and CDR2 (germline): SGHAT, FQNNGV. The CDR3 sequence is 15 residues long. CDR3 sequence: CASSPKGSGGYEQYF. As DNA, the CDR3 is TGTGCCAGCAGCCCCAAGGGGTCCGGGGGTTACGAGCAGTACTTC.

The chain recombines TRBV25-1 with TRBJ1-5; D is ambiguous. The CDR3 sequence is 13 residues long. Trimming took 4 bases from V and 3 from J, leaving 7 bases between them. Germline lookup yields CDR1 MGHDK and CDR2 SYGVNS. CDR3 sequence (DNA): TGTGCCAGCAGTGCGGGGTACAATCAGCCCCAGCATTTT. This gives the protein CASSAGYNQPQHF.

This chain uses TRBV9 with TRBJ2-7; weak D call: TRBD2 (7 bases). Per the germline V gene, CDR1 is SGDLS and CDR2 is YYNGEE. The CDR3 extends over 14 amino acids. Trimming removed 3 bases at V and 3 bases at J, with 13 bases between. The CDR3 spells CASSAGGSYYEQYF. The CDR3 region has the DNA TGTGCCAGCAGCGCGGGGGGCTCATACTACGAGCAGTACTTC.

The chain links TRBV29-1 to TRBJ2-5, with TRBD2 matching over 7 bases. CDR3 length: 9 residues. Looked up from germline, CDR1 is SQVTM and CDR2 is ANQGSEA. The ends lost 7 bases at V and 11 bases at J; junction bases unmatched: 4. The CDR3 here is CSDAGEQYF. The CDR3 DNA sequence: TGCAGCGATGCGGGGGAGCAGTACTTC.

V usage is TRBV25-1 and J usage is TRBJ2-1; the D is unclear. Deletions cut 2 bases from V and 3 bases from J, with 8 bases between. The germline gives CDR1 MGHDK, CDR2 SYGVNS. This CDR3 is 14 amino acids long. The DNA of the CDR3 is TGTGCCAGCAGTGAACTGGGCAGCTACAATGAGCAGTTCTTC. Protein: CASSELGSYNEQFF.

This rearrangement joins TRBV5-4 to TRBJ2-7, with 10 bases that match TRBD1. The CDR3 is 14 amino acids. Germline values: CDR1 SGHNT, CDR2 YYREEE (reference sequence). The junction had 5 bases not matched to a gene; V was cut back by 4 bases and J by 4 bases. The CDR3, as DNA: TGTGCCAGCAGCACTCGACAGGGGGCTTACGAGCAGTACTTC. Its protein product is CASSTRQGAYEQYF.

This clone showed up just once. The J gene is TRBJ2-3, the V gene TRBV11-2; D gene uncertain. The CDR3 totals 13 residues. The germline CDR1 and CDR2 sequences are SGHAT and FQNNGV. V lost 3 bases and J lost 2, with 6 bases in between. In DNA form, the CDR3 reads TGTGCCAGCAGCTTGGAAATCACAGATACGCAGTATTTT. Its protein product is CASSLEITDTQYF.

There are a few counts of this clone. The chain carries TRBV5-1 and TRBJ2-7; D possibly matches TRBD1 or TRBD2 (6 bases each). The CDR3 has 12 amino acids. Germline CDR1 reads SGHRS; CDR2 reads YFSETQ. V lost 4 bases and J 6 bases, leaving 11 bases between the germline ends. The CDR3 reads CASSMGGPEQYF. The CDR3 bases are TGCGCCAGCAGCATGGGGGGCCCCGAGCAGTACTTC.

V is TRBV2 and J is TRBJ2-1, with D maybe TRBD2 (6 bases). Germline V gene sequence: CDR1 SNHLY, CDR2 FYNNEI. Between the trimmed V and J ends, which lost 10 bases and 6 bases, there was a span of 13 bases. This CDR3 is built from 12 residues. CDR3 bases: TGTGCCACGCGGGATAGGGGCAATGAGCAGTTCTTC. Protein: CATRDRGNEQFF.

The rearrangement links TRBV7-8 to TRBJ2-5; D is unresolved. Germline loops: CDR1 SGHVS, CDR2 FQNEAQ. The CDR3 has 14 residues. V was shortened by 1 base and J by 2 bases, with 8 bases between the two germline ends. The CDR3 coding sequence is TGTGCCAGCAGCTTAGGAGGCATTCAAGAGACCCAGTACTTC. Residues: CASSLGGIQETQYF.

Remarks on this clone: Compared with germline, one end of the junction differs, possibly owing to a read error. The same CDR3 also results from other DNA sequences found in this sample. The rearrangement uses TRBV7-2 and TRBJ2-7; 9 bases match TRBD2. This CDR3 is built from 14 residues. Germline CDR1 SGHTA, CDR2 FQGNSA. CDR3 nucleotides: TGTGCCAGCAGCCTAGCGGGGCCCTCCTACGAGCAGTACTTC. This gives the protein CASSLAGPSYEQYF.

The chain uses TRBV28 and TRBJ1-2; D might be TRBD1 (6 bases). This CDR3 has 14 amino acids. CDR1 MDHEN and CDR2 SYDVKM come from the germline V gene. Trimming took off 5 bases at V and 4 bases at J, with 14 bases between the two ends. The CDR3 is CASSRGTGFYGYTF. The CDR3, as DNA: TGTGCCAGCAGTCGGGGAACAGGGTTCTATGGCTACACCTTC.

This clone has a single count. The chain joins TRBV28 to TRBJ1-3, with D perhaps TRBD1 (6 bases). Germline loops: CDR1 MDHEN, CDR2 SYDVKM. This CDR3 spans 17 amino acids. The V end lost 4 bases, the J end lost 0 bases, and 16 bases lay between the germline ends. The CDR3 protein is CASSYTGILHSGNTIYF. CDR3 coding DNA: TGTGCCAGCAGTTATACAGGGATCCTCCACTCTGGAAACACCATATATTTT.

The genes are TRBV18 and TRBJ1-4, with 9 bases that match TRBD1. The CDR3 has 16 amino acids. Unmatched junction bases numbered 10, after V lost 3 bases and J lost 8 bases. The V gene's germline CDR1 is KGHSH and CDR2 LQKENI. CDR3 region: CASSPQRQGVKEKLFF. The DNA of the CDR3 is TGTGCCAGCTCACCTCAAAGACAGGGGGTGAAAGAAAAACTGTTTTTT.

This rearrangement joins TRBV5-1 to TRBJ1-3; perhaps TRBD1 as D (5 bases). This CDR3 is built from 16 residues. V was shortened by 1 base and J by 0 bases, with 11 bases between the two germline ends. Germline CDR1 reads SGHRS; CDR2 reads YFSETQ. The DNA for the CDR3 is TGCGCCAGCAGCTTGCAGGGTCCTTACTCTGGAAACACCATATATTTT. The encoded protein is CASSLQGPYSGNTIYF.

This clone has a single count. The V call is TRBV5-6, the J call TRBJ1-2; 8 bases are shared with TRBD1. V shed 4 bases, J shed 0 bases, and the junction held 5 bases outside the gene matches. Germline-derived CDR1 and CDR2 are SGHDT and YYEEEE. CDR3 length: 15 amino acids. The CDR3 nucleotides are TGTGCCAGCAGCCCGGCGACAGGGGCTAACTATGGCTACACCTTC. This translates into CASSPATGANYGYTF. Full variable domain (outside the CDR3, taken from reference TRBV5-6 and TRBJ1-2): DAGVTQSPTHLIKTRGQQVTLRCSPKSGHDTVSWYQQALGQGPQFIFQYYEEEERQRGNFPDRFSGHQFPNYSSELNVNALLLGDSALYLCASSPATGANYGYTFGSGTRLTVV.

This clone turned up a few times. This sequence joins TRBV12-3 or TRBV12-4 and TRBJ1-3; D remains ambiguous. V was cut by 4 bases and J by 4 bases, with 5 bases left in between. This CDR3 has 12 residues. The CDR3 DNA follows: TGTGCCAGCAGTTCGGGGGGAAACACCATATATTTT. This gives the protein CASSSGGNTIYF.